This entry concerns a single T cell receptor beta chain. Here immunoSEQ multiplex PCR was the method, and the copy in TCRdb shows in-frame clones only, minus some. Of 470,000 or so clones listed, about 89% are singletons. The data were obtained in a study of blood T cell repertoires in COVID-19. Germline values: CDR1 SGHRS, CDR2 YFSETQ. The CDR3 sequence is 15 residues long. V lost 0 bases to trimming and J lost 2 bases, with 12 bases between them. Sequencing input: peripheral blood. This chain connects TRBV5-1 to TRBJ2-7; possibly TRBD2 for D (6 bases). The receptor was isolated from a woman younger than 45 with acute or convalescent COVID-19. This CDR3 reads CASSLEFTGAYEQYF. The CDR3 DNA sequence: TGCGCCAGCAGCTTGGAATTTACGGGGGCCTACGAGCAGTACTTC.